The rows below give T cell receptor beta chains drawn from one sample of a study of blood T cells in healthy people across ages. Using its own MiXCR run on the 5' RACE reads, TCRdb lists one record per CDR3 protein. The repertoire includes hundreds of thousands of distinct CDR3 sequences, over 40% of them detected once, and roughly 13% sits in the top ten. Sequencing was done on a sample of blood. The source of these receptors is a woman of 80 years or more in good health. Each CDR3 is given with its conserved first and last residue. The order of the fields is clone size, J gene, D gene, V gene, CDR3 DNA, CDR3 protein. The D gene is left open where the match is weak. Size tells how often a clone was seen (once, few, many) or the class of an expanded clone, and some rows leave it out.

clone_size: .; j_call: TRBJ2-5; d_call: .; v_call: TRBV7-2; cdr3_nt: TGTGCCAGCAAAAATAGGAGTTTTCAAGAGACCCAGTACTTC; cdr3_aa: CASKNRSFQETQYF
clone_size: .; j_call: TRBJ1-4; d_call: TRBD1; v_call: TRBV5-1; cdr3_nt: TGCGCCAGCAGCTTTTTGGTCGGACAGGGGAATGAAAAACTGTTTTTT; cdr3_aa: CASSFLVGQGNEKLFF
clone_size: .; j_call: TRBJ1-1; d_call: TRBD1; v_call: TRBV7-9; cdr3_nt: TGTGCCAGCAGAGTGGGTACAGGGGGGACTGAAGCTTTCTTT; cdr3_aa: CASRVGTGGTEAFF
clone_size: few; j_call: TRBJ2-5; d_call: .; v_call: TRBV7-3; cdr3_nt: TGTGCCAGCAGCTTAATGAACCAAGAGACCCAGTACTTC; cdr3_aa: CASSLMNQETQYF
clone_size: few; j_call: TRBJ1-2; d_call: .; v_call: TRBV28; cdr3_nt: TGTGCCAGCAGTTTAGAGGGGATCAGCTACACCTTC; cdr3_aa: CASSLEGISYTF
clone_size: .; j_call: TRBJ2-3; d_call: TRBD2; v_call: TRBV15; cdr3_nt: TGTGCCACCAGCAGAGATTTGGCTAGCGGGGCCGATACGCAGTATTTT; cdr3_aa: CATSRDLASGADTQYF
clone_size: many; j_call: TRBJ2-3; d_call: TRBD2; v_call: TRBV7-9; cdr3_nt: TGTGCCAGCAGCTTAGGGGCGGGGGACACAGATACGCAGTATTTT; cdr3_aa: CASSLGAGDTDTQYF
clone_size: .; j_call: TRBJ2-5; d_call: TRBD2; v_call: TRBV4-2; cdr3_nt: TGTGCCAGCAGCCCCGGACTAGCGGGGGGTGAAGAGACCCAGTACTTC; cdr3_aa: CASSPGLAGGEETQYF
clone_size: .; j_call: TRBJ2-7; d_call: .; v_call: TRBV14; cdr3_nt: TGTGCCAGCAGCCAAGAAGCGAGTAGCTCCTACGAGCAGTACTTC; cdr3_aa: CASSQEASSSYEQYF
clone_size: .; j_call: TRBJ2-7; d_call: .; v_call: TRBV7-9; cdr3_nt: TGTGCCACCCAAGCTTTGATGGGCGAGCAGTACTTC; cdr3_aa: CATQALMGEQYF
clone_size: few; j_call: TRBJ2-2; d_call: .; v_call: TRBV7-9; cdr3_nt: TGTGCCAGCCTAGTGGCACCCGGGGAGCTGTTTTTT; cdr3_aa: CASLVAPGELFF
clone_size: many; j_call: TRBJ2-1; d_call: TRBD2; v_call: TRBV6-5; cdr3_nt: TGTGCCAGCAGTTACTCGATCGCGGCTAGCGGGGGGACCTCCTACAATGAGCAGTTCTTC; cdr3_aa: CASSYSIAASGGTSYNEQFF
clone_size: .; j_call: TRBJ2-7; d_call: TRBD2; v_call: TRBV20-1; cdr3_nt: TGCAGTGCTCGACTTAGCGGGAGCTCCTACGAGCGGTACTTC; cdr3_aa: CSARLSGSSYERYF
clone_size: many; j_call: TRBJ2-6; d_call: .; v_call: TRBV13; cdr3_nt: TGTGCCAGCACCGGGGTGGGCTCTGGGGCCAACGTCCTGACTTTC; cdr3_aa: CASTGVGSGANVLTF
clone_size: .; j_call: TRBJ1-6; d_call: .; v_call: TRBV20-1; cdr3_nt: TGCAGTGCCTCGGGCCCTTATAATTCACCCCTCCACTTT; cdr3_aa: CSASGPYNSPLHF
clone_size: once; j_call: TRBJ2-1; d_call: TRBD1; v_call: TRBV7-2; cdr3_nt: TGTGCCAGCAGCTTCCGTATAGGGGGCCTTAATGAGCAGTTCTTC; cdr3_aa: CASSFRIGGLNEQFF
clone_size: .; j_call: TRBJ2-7; d_call: .; v_call: TRBV6-6; cdr3_nt: TGTGCCAGCAGGCTTCCCCAGGGTCAAGAGCAGTACTTC; cdr3_aa: CASRLPQGQEQYF
clone_size: .; j_call: TRBJ2-7; d_call: .; v_call: TRBV25-1; cdr3_nt: TGTGCCAGCAGTAAGGCGAGGGGTTACGAGCAGTACTTC; cdr3_aa: CASSKARGYEQYF
clone_size: few; j_call: TRBJ2-5; d_call: TRBD2; v_call: TRBV10-3; cdr3_nt: TGTGCCATCAGTGGTCGTGAGGGACTAGATCAGCAGTACTTC; cdr3_aa: CAISGREGLDQQYF
clone_size: .; j_call: TRBJ1-1; d_call: .; v_call: TRBV20-1; cdr3_nt: TGCAGTGCTAGGAGGGGGGCAGGGTGGACTGAAGCTTTCTTT; cdr3_aa: CSARRGAGWTEAFF
clone_size: many; j_call: TRBJ2-5; d_call: .; v_call: TRBV9; cdr3_nt: TGTGCCAGCTCGGTTCGGGCATGGGAGACCCAGTACTTC; cdr3_aa: CASSVRAWETQYF
clone_size: many; j_call: TRBJ2-7; d_call: .; v_call: TRBV27; cdr3_nt: TGTGCCAGCAGTTCCCTCGGGACTGGGTTCGACGAGCAGTACTTC; cdr3_aa: CASSSLGTGFDEQYF
clone_size: .; j_call: TRBJ2-1; d_call: TRBD2; v_call: TRBV5-1; cdr3_nt: TGCGCCAGCACAGCGGGGAACTACAATGAGCAGTTCTTC; cdr3_aa: CASTAGNYNEQFF
clone_size: .; j_call: TRBJ1-5; d_call: TRBD1; v_call: TRBV2; cdr3_nt: TGTGCCAGCAGTGAAGAAGAGACAGGGGGTCAGCCCCAGCATTTT; cdr3_aa: CASSEEETGGQPQHF
clone_size: .; j_call: TRBJ2-5; d_call: .; v_call: TRBV28; cdr3_nt: TGTGCCAGCAGGTTTCAGGGGGGAAGGGAGACCCAGTACTTC; cdr3_aa: CASRFQGGRETQYF
clone_size: .; j_call: TRBJ2-3; d_call: .; v_call: TRBV4-2; cdr3_nt: TGTGCCAGCAGCCAAGTCCGGGGAACAGATACGCAGTATTTT; cdr3_aa: CASSQVRGTDTQYF